This record covers a single TCR beta chain. Its target antigen remains unknown. No much larger clonotype is one base removed from it; base qualities were not supplied. TCR alpha and beta CDR3 regions were amplified with the iRepertoire nested amplicon-rescue multiplex PCR (arm-PCR) platform from RNA. For one-step reverse transcription and amplification, roughly 100-450 ng of tissue mRNA or PBMC total RNA was used as input. Following bead purification, Illumina adapters were added by a secondary multiplex PCR, and the libraries were gel-purified between 200 and 400 bp. Libraries carried internal 6-nucleotide barcodes used for demultiplexing. Sequencing of libraries was performed on an Illumina MiSeq with 2x220 or 2x250 nucleotide paired-end reads. In the paper's pipeline: Paired reads were merged using FLASH 1.2.11 and were aligned to the GRCh37 human genome using BWA-MEM, after which TRA and TRB reads were extracted. V and J assignment used an IMGT-derived reference of cassette sequences and CDR3 motifs that included pseudogenes. Reads were translated in three frames, and productive CDR3s were defined as those with a C...FGXG motif and no stop codons. Unique combinations of V-J cassette pair and CDR3 amino acid sequence were defined as clonotypes. Reads were filtered by Hamming distance, thresholded by each sample's sequence error rate in mapped regions. TCRdb took the public reads, trimmed them with fastp at Q25, ran MiXCR for clone calling and kept in-frame beta chains. Records with the same CDR3 protein are collapsed into one entry carrying the most frequent genes and DNA. The V and J calls, along with clone size, are taken from TCRdb and not from the paper's own processing. The sample table shows approximately 10,000 distinct CDR3 sequences, and around three fifths are seen once. The ten largest account for around 21% of the sample.

This sample is part of a study of glioma-infiltrating T cells (dated by TCRdb to 2016 to 2017). Describing the broader study: TCR alpha- and beta-chain repertoires were sequenced from glioma tissue, non-neoplastic brain tissue and matched peripheral blood mononuclear cells. To measure divergence between tissue and blood T-cell populations, each tissue-infiltrating repertoire was compared with the peripheral blood repertoire of the same patient. The paired cohort was made up of three low-grade glioma patients, under ten primary glioblastoma patients and three non-glioma patients who contributed non-neoplastic brain tissue. Beyond this particular receptor, the publication reports: Small numbers underpinned the group comparisons: roughly 8 glioblastoma patients, three low-grade glioma patients and three non-neoplastic patients. Only a very small number of CDR3 sequences turned up in both tissue and blood, a result put down to high CDR3 diversity combined with limited sampling. In non-neoplastic patients, VJ-independent divergence between tissue and blood fell below expectation, whereas in all gliomas, and especially in low-grade gliomas, the divergence rose above expectation.

Spanning cysteine to phenylalanine, the CDR3 consists of 14 amino acids. Only the CDR3 DNA stays, 42 bases, in frame from base 1. V has 5 bases trimmed and J has 4 bases trimmed; junction bases matching no gene number 8. CDR1 DFQATT and CDR2 SNEGSKA were looked up in the germline V gene (reference sequence). Sequencing was carried out using glioma tissue, nonneoplastic brain tissue, or PBMCs (not recorded which). The rearranged chain carries TRBV20-1 and TRBJ2-7, with 10 bases matching TRBD1. The receptor was derived from a human donor with low-grade glioma or glioblastoma, undergoing nonglioma brain surgery, or in good health (not recorded which). In nucleotides, the sequence is TGCAGTGCTGCCGGGACAGGGGCTTTTTACGAGCAGTACTTC. Translated, this gives CSAAGTGAFYEQYF.